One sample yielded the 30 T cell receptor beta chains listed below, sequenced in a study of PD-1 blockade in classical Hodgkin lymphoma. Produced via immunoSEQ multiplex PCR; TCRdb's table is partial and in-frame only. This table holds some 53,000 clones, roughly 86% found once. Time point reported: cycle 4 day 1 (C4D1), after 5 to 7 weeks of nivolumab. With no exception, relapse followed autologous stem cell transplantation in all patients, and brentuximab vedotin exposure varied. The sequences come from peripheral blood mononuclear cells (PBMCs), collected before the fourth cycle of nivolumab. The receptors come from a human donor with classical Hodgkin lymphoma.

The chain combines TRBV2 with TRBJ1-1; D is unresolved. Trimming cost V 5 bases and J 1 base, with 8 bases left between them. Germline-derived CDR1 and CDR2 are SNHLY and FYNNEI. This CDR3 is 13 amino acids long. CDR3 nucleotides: TGTGCCAGCAGTCTGGAGGAGAACACTGAAGCTTTCTTT. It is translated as CASSLEENTEAFF.

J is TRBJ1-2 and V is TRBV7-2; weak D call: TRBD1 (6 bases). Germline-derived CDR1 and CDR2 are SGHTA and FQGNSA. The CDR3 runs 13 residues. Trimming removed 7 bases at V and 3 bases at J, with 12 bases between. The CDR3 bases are TGTGCCAGCACCGAACCAGGGGACTATGGCTACACCTTC. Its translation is CASTEPGDYGYTF. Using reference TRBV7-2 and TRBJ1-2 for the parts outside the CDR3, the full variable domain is GAGVSQSPSNKVTEKGKDVELRCDPISGHTALYWYRQSLGQGLEFLIYFQGNSAPDKSGLPSDRFSAERTGGSVSTLTIQRTQQEDSAVYLCASTEPGDYGYTFGSGTRLTVV.

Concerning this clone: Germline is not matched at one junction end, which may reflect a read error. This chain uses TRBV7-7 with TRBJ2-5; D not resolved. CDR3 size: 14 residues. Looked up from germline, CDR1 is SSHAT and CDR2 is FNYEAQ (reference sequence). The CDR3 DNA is TGTGCTAGCAGCCTAACATACTATGGGGAGACCCAGTACTTC. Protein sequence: CASSLTYYGETQYF.

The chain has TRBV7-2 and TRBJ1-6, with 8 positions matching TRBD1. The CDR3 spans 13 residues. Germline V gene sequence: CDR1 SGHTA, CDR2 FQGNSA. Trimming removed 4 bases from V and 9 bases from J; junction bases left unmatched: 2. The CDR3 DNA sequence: TGTGCCAGCAGCTGGACAGGGCTTTCACCCCTCCACTTT. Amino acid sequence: CASSWTGLSPLHF.

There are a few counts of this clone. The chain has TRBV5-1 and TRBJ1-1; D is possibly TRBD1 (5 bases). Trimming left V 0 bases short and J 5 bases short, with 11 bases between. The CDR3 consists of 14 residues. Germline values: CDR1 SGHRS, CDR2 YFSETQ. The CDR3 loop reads CASSLEGVLTEAFF. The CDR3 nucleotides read TGCGCCAGCAGCTTGGAAGGGGTTTTAACTGAAGCTTTCTTT.

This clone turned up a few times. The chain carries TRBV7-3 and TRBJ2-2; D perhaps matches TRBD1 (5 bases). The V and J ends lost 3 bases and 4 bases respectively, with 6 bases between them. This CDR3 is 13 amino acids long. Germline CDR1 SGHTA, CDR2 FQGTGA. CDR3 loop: CASSFTGTGELFF. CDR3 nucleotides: TGTGCCAGCAGCTTCACAGGCACCGGGGAGCTGTTTTTT.

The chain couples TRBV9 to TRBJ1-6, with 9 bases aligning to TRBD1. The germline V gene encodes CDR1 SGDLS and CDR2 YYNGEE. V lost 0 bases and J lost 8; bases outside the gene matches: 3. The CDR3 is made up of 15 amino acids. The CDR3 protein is CASSVGDRADSPLHF. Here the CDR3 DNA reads TGTGCCAGCAGCGTAGGGGACAGGGCTGATTCACCCCTCCACTTT.

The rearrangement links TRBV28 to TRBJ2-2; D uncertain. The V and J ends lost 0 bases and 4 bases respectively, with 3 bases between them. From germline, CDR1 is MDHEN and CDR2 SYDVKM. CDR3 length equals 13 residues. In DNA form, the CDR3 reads TGTGCCAGCAGTTTATGGATCACCGGGGAGCTGTTTTTT. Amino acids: CASSLWITGELFF.

The DNA of the CDR3 is TGTGCCAGCAGATCTACCGGGACAGGGTATGAAAAACTGTTTTTT. Protein product: CASRSTGTGYEKLFF. The chain is built from TRBV28 and TRBJ1-4, with 9 bases matching TRBD1. The germline V gene encodes CDR1 MDHEN and CDR2 SYDVKM. V lost 6 bases to trimming and J lost 6 bases; unmatched junction nucleotides: 8. CDR3 length: 15 amino acids.

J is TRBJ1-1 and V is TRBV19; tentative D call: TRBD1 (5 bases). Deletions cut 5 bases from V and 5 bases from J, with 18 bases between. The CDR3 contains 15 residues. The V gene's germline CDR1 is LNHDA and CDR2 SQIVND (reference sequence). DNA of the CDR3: TGTGCCAGTAGTTGGGATCGACAGATTACGACTGAAGCTTTCTTT. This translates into CASSWDRQITTEAFF.

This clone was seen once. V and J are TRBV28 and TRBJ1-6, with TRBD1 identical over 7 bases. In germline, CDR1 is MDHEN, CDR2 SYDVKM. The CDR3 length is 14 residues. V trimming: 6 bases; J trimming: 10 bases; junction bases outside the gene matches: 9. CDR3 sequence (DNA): TGTGCCAGCAGCTACGGACAGGCCTCCTCACCCCTCCACTTT. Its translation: CASSYGQASSPLHF.

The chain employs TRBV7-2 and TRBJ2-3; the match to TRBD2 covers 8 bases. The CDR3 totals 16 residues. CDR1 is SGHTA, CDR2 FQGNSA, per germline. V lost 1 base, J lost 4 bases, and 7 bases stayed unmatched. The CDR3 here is CASSLGGTSSPDTQYF. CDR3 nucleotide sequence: TGTGCCAGCAGCTTAGGGGGGACTAGTTCCCCAGATACGCAGTATTTT.

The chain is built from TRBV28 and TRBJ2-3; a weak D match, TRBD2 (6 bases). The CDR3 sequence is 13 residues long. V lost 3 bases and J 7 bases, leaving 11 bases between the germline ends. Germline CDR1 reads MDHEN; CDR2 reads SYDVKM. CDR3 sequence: CASSFGRRNTQYF. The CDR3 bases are TGTGCCAGCAGTTTCGGGAGACGAAATACGCAGTATTTT.

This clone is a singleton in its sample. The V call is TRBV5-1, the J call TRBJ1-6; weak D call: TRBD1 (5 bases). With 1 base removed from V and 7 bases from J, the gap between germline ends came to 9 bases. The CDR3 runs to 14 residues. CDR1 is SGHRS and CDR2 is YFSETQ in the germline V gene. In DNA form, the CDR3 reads TGCGCCAGCAGCTTGAAGCAGGGAAATTCACCCCTCCACTTT. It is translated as CASSLKQGNSPLHF.

The CDR3 loop reads CASSLHGQPYNEQFF. CDR3 nucleotides: TGCGCCAGCAGCCTACATGGACAGCCTTACAATGAGCAGTTCTTC. The V call is TRBV4-1, the J call TRBJ2-1; the D gene is possibly TRBD1 (6 bases). V was trimmed by 4 bases and J by 4 bases, leaving 14 bases between them. Germline lookup yields CDR1 MGHRA and CDR2 YSYEKL. The CDR3 has 15 amino acids.

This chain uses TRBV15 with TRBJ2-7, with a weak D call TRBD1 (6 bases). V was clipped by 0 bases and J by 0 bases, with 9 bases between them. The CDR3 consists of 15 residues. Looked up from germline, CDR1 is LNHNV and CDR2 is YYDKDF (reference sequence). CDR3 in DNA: TGTGCCACCAGCAGAGATAGGACAGTCTCCTACGAGCAGTACTTC. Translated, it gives CATSRDRTVSYEQYF.

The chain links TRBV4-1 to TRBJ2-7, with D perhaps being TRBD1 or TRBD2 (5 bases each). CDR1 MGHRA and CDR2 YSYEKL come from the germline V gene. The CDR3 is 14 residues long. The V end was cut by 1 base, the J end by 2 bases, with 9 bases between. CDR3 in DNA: TGCGCCAGCAGCCAAGGGGGGAACCCCTACGAGCAGTACTTC. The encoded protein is CASSQGGNPYEQYF.

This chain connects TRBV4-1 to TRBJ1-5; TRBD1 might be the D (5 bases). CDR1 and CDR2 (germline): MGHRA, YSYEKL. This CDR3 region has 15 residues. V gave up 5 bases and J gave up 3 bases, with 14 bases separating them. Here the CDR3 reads CASSGQTAANQPQHF. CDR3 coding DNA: TGCGCCAGCAGCGGGCAGACAGCAGCCAATCAGCCCCAGCATTTT.

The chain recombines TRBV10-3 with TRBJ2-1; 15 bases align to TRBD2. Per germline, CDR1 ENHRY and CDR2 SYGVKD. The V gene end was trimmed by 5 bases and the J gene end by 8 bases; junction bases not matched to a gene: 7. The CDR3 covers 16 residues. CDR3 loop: CAISPGTSGGRDEQFF. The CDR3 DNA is TGTGCCATCAGTCCCGGGACTAGCGGGGGGAGGGATGAGCAGTTCTTC.

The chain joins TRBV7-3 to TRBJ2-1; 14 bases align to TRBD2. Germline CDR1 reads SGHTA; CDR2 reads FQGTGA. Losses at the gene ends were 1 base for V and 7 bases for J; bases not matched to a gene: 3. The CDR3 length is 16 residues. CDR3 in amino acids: CASSLIGTSGGNEQFF. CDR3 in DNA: TGTGCCAGCAGCTTAATAGGGACTAGCGGGGGTAATGAGCAGTTCTTC.

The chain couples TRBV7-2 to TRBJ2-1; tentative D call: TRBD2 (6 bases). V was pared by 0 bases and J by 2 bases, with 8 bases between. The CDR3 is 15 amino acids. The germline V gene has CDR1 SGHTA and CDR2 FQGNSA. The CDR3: CASSLASGAYNEQFF. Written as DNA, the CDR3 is TGTGCCAGCAGCTTAGCTAGCGGAGCCTACAATGAGCAGTTCTTC. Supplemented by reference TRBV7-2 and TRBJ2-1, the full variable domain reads GAGVSQSPSNKVTEKGKDVELRCDPISGHTALYWYRQSLGQGLEFLIYFQGNSAPDKSGLPSDRFSAERTGGSVSTLTIQRTQQEDSAVYLCASSLASGAYNEQFFGPGTRLTVL.

CDR3 region: CASSLGGYRGNEKLFF. The CDR3 bases are TGTGCCAGCAGTTTAGGGGGCTACAGGGGCAATGAAAAACTGTTTTTT. The chain is built from TRBV28 and TRBJ1-4; 7 bases agree with TRBD1. The CDR3 extends over 16 amino acids. Germline-derived CDR1 and CDR2 are MDHEN and SYDVKM. After removal of 2 bases from V and 5 bases from J, the junction contained 8 bases not matched to a gene.

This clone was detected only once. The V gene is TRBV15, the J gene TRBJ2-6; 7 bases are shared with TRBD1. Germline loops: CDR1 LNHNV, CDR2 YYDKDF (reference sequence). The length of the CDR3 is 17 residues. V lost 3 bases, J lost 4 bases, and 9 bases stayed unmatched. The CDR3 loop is CATSRGLTGPGANVLTF. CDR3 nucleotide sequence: TGTGCCACCAGCAGGGGTCTGACAGGGCCCGGGGCCAACGTCCTGACTTTC.

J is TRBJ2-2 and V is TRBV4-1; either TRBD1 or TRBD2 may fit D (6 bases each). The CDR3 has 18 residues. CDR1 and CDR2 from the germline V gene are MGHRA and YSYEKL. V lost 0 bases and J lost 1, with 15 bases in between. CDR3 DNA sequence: TGCGCCAGCAGCCAAGAAAGGGCGGGACATTTGAACACCGGGGAGCTGTTTTTT. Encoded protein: CASSQERAGHLNTGELFF.

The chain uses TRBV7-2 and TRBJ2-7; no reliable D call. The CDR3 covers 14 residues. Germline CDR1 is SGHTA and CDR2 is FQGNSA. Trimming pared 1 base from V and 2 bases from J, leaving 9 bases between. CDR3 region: CASSLGSQPYEQYF. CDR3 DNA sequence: TGTGCCAGCAGCTTAGGTTCCCAGCCCTACGAGCAGTACTTC. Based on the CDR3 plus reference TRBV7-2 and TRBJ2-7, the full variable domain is GAGVSQSPSNKVTEKGKDVELRCDPISGHTALYWYRQSLGQGLEFLIYFQGNSAPDKSGLPSDRFSAERTGGSVSTLTIQRTQQEDSAVYLCASSLGSQPYEQYFGPGTRLTVT.

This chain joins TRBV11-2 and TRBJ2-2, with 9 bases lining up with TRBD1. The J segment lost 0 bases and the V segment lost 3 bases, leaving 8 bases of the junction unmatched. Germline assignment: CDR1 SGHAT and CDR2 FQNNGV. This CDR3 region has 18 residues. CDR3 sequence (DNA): TGTGCCAGCAGCTTCGGGACAGGGTCCCCCTCGAACACCGGGGAGCTGTTTTTT. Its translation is CASSFGTGSPSNTGELFF.

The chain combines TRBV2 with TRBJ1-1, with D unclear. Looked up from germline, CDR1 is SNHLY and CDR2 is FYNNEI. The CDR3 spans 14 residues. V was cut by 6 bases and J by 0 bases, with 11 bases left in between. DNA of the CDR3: TGTGCCAGCAGCCTACAGACCCTGAACACTGAAGCTTTCTTT. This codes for CASSLQTLNTEAFF.

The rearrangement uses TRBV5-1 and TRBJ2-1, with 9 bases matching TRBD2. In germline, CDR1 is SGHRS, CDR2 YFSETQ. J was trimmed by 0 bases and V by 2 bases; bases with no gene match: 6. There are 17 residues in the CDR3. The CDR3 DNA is TGCGCCAGCAGCTTACCCCCTAGCGGGGCCTCCTACAATGAGCAGTTCTTC. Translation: CASSLPPSGASYNEQFF. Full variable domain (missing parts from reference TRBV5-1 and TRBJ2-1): KAGVTQTPRYLIKTRGQQVTLSCSPISGHRSVSWYQQTPGQGLQFLFEYFSETQRNKGNFPGRFSGRQFSNSRSEMNVSTLELGDSALYLCASSLPPSGASYNEQFFGPGTRLTVL.

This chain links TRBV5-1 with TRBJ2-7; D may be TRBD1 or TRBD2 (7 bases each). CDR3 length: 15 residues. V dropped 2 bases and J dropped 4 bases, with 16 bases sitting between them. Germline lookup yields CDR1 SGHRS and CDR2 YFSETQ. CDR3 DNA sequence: TGCGCCAGCAGCTTTCCAGGGGGGGAATCATACGAGCAGTACTTC. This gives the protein CASSFPGGESYEQYF.

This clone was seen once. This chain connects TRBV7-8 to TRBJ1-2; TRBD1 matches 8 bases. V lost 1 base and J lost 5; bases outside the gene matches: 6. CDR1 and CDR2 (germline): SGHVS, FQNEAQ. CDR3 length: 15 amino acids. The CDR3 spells CASSLDTGGRYGYTF. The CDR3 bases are TGTGCCAGCAGCTTAGACACAGGGGGAAGGTATGGCTACACCTTC.